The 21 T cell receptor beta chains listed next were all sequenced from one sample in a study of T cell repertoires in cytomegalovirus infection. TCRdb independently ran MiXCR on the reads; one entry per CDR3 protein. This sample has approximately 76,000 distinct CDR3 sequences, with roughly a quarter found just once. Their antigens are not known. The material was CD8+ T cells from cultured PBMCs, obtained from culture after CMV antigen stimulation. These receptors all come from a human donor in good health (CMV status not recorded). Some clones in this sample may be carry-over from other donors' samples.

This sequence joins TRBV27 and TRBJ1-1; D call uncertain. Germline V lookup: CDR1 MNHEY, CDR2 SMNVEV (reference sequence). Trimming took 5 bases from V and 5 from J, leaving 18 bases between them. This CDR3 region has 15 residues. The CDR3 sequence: CASSTREEFGTEAFF. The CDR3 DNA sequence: TGTGCCAGCAGTACGAGGGAAGAGTTTGGGACTGAAGCTTTCTTT.

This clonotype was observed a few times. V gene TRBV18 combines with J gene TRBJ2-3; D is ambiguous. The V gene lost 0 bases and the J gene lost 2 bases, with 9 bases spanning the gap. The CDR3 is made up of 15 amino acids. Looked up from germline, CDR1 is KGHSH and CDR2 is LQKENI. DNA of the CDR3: TGTGCCAGCTCACCACCGGTCCTCAACACAGATACGCAGTATTTT. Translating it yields CASSPPVLNTDTQYF.

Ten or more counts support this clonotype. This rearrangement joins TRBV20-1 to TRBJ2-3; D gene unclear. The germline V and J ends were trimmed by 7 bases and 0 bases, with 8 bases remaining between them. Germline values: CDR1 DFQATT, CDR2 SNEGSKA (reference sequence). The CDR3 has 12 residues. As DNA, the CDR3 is TGCAGTGTCGTGGACAGCACAGATACGCAGTATTTT. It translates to CSVVDSTDTQYF.

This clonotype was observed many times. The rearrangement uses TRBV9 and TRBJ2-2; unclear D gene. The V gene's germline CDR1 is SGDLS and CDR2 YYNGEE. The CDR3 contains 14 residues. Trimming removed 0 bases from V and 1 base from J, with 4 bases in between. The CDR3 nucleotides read TGTGCCAGCAGCGTAGAGATGAACACCGGGGAGCTGTTTTTT. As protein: CASSVEMNTGELFF.

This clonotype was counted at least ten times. The CDR3 loop reads CASSLGGGDNQPQHF. The CDR3 DNA reads TGTGCCAGCAGCTTAGGAGGGGGGGACAATCAGCCCCAGCATTTT. V and J are TRBV7-8 and TRBJ1-5; TRBD1 is a possible D gene (6 bases). CDR3 size: 15 residues. Germline V CDR1 and CDR2: SGHVS, FQNEAQ. V lost 1 base, J lost 3 bases, and 10 bases lay in between.

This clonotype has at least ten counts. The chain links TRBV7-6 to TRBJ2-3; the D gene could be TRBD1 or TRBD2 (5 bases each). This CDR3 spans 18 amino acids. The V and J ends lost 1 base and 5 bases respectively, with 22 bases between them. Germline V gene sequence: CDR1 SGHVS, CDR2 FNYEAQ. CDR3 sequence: CASSLEPVVGGGGDTQYF. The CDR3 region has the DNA TGTGCCAGCAGCTTAGAACCCGTAGTTGGGGGTGGCGGAGATACGCAGTATTTT.

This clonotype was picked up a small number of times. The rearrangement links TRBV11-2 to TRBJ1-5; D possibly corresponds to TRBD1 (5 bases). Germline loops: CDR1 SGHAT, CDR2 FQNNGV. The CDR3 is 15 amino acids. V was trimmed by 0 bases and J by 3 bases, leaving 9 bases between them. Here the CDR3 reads CASSLEGRDNQPQHF. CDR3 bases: TGTGCCAGCAGCTTAGAAGGCAGGGACAATCAGCCCCAGCATTTT.

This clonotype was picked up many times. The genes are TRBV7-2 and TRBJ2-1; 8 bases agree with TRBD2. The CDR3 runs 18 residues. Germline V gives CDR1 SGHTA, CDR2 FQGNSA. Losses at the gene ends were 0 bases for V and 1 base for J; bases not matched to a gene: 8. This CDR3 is CASSLAQTSVASYNEQFF. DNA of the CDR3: TGTGCCAGCAGCTTAGCTCAGACTAGCGTGGCGTCCTACAATGAGCAGTTCTTC.

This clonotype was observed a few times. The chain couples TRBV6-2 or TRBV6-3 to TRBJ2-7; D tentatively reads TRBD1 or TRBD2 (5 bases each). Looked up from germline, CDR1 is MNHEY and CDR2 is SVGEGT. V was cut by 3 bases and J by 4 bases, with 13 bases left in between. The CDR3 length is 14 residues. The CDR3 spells CASSYRGDIYEQYF. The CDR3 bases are TGTGCCAGCAGTTATAGAGGGGATATTTACGAGCAGTACTTC.

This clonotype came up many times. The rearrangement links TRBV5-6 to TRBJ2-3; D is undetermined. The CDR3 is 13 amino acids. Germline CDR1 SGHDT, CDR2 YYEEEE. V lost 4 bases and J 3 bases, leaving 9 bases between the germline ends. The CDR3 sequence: CASSVAGTDTQYF. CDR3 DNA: TGTGCCAGCAGCGTCGCTGGGACAGATACGCAGTATTTT.

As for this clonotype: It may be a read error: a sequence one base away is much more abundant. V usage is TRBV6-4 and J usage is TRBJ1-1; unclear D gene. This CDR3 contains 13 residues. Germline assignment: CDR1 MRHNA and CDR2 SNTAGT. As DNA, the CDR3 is TGTGCCAGCAGTGACTCTAGTATCTCTGAAGCTTCCTTT. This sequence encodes CASSDSSISEASF.

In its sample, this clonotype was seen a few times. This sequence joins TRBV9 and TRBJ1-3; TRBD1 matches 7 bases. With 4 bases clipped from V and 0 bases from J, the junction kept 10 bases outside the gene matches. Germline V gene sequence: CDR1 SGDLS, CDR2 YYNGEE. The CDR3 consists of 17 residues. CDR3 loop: CASSPAGTEVSGNTIYF. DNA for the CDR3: TGTGCCAGCAGCCCCGCCGGGACAGAAGTCTCTGGAAACACCATATATTTT.

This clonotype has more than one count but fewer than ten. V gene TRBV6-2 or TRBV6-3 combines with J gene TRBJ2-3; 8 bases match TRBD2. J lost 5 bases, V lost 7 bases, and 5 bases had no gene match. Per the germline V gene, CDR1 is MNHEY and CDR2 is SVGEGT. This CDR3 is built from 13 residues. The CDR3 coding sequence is TGTGCCAGCATTACAACTAGCGGAGATACGCAGTATTTT. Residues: CASITTSGDTQYF.

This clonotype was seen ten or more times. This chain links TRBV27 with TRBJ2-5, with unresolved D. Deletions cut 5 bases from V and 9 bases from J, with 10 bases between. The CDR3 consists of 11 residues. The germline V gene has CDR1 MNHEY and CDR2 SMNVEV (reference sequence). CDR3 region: CASSPYRSQYF. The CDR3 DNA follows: TGTGCCAGCAGTCCCTATAGATCCCAGTACTTC.

The DNA of the CDR3 is TGTGCCAGCAGTCCCCGGGACAGGGTGGACACCGGGGAGCTGTTTTTT. It is translated as CASSPRDRVDTGELFF. V is TRBV6-1 and J is TRBJ2-2; 9 positions match TRBD1. The CDR3 totals 16 residues. J gave up 3 bases and V 5 bases, and 7 bases lay outside the gene matches. Germline V CDR1 and CDR2: MNHNS, SASEGT.

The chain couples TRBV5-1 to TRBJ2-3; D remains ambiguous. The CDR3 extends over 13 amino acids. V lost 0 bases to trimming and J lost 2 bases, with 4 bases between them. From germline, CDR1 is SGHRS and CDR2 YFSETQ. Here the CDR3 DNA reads TGCGCCAGCAGCTTGGACCCCACAGATACGCAGTATTTT. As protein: CASSLDPTDTQYF.

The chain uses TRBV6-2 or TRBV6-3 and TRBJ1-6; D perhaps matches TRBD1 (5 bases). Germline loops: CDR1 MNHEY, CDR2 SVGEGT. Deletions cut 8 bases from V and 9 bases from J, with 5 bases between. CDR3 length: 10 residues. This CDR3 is CASGGSPLHF. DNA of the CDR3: TGTGCCAGCGGGGGTTCACCCCTCCACTTT.

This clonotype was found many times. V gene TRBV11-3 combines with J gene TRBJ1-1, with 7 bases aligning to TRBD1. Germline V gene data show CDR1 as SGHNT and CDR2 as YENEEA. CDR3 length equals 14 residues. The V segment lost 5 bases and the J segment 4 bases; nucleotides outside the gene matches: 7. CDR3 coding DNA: TGTGCCAGCAGCCCACAGGACAGGCGCACTGAAGCTTTCTTT. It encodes CASSPQDRRTEAFF. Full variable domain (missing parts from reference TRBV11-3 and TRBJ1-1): EAGVVQSPRYKIIEKKQPVAFWCNPISGHNTLYWYLQNLGQGPELLIRYENEEAVDDSQLPKDRFSAERLKGVDSTLKIQPAELGDSAVYLCASSPQDRRTEAFFGQGTRLTVV.

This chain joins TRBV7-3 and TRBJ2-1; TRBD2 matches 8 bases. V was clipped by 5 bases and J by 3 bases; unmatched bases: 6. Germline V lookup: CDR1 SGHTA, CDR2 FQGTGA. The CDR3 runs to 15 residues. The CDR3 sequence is CASSAIRGGYNEQFF. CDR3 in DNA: TGTGCCAGCAGCGCGATTCGGGGGGGCTACAATGAGCAGTTCTTC.

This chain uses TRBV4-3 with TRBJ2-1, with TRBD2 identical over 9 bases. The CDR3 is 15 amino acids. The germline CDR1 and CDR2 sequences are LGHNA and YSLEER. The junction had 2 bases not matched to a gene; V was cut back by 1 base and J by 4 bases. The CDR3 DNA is TGCGCCAGCAGCCAAGGAGCGGGAGGTTACAATGAGCAGTTCTTC. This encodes CASSQGAGGYNEQFF.

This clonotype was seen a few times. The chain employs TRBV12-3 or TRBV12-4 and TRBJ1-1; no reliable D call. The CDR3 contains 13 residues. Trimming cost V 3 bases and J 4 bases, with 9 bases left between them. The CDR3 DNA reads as TGTGCCAGCAGTTTTTCCAGGAGCACTGAAGCTTTCTTT. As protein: CASSFSRSTEAFF.